The 15 T cell receptor beta chains listed next were all sequenced from one sample in a study of shared clonotypes between healthy human individuals. TCRdb's table, derived via immunoSEQ multiplex PCR, lists solely in-frame clones and lacks some. The top ten hold about 0.38% of the sample, which has 2 million to 3 million clones, 80% to 95% seen once. Material: naive CD4+ T cells from PBMCs. Subset of the sample: CD45RA+ positively selected. These receptors all come from a man in his late teens or twenties in good health. Some clones in this sample may be carry-over from other donors' samples.

This clone was observed a single time. The gene calls are TRBV19 and TRBJ2-2, with D hard to call. This CDR3 has 12 amino acids. The V end was cut by 5 bases, the J end by 9 bases, with 10 bases between. Germline values: CDR1 LNHDA, CDR2 SQIVND (reference sequence). This CDR3 reads CASSDKGRELFF. The CDR3 bases are TGTGCCAGTAGTGATAAGGGAAGGGAGCTGTTTTTT.

This clone showed up just once. J is TRBJ2-3 and V is TRBV19; TRBD1 agrees at 7 bases. With V trimmed by 6 bases and J by 8 bases, 8 bases remained unmatched. The CDR3 contains 13 residues. Germline-derived CDR1 and CDR2 are LNHDA and SQIVND (reference sequence). For the CDR3, the DNA is TGTGCCAGTAGCCCGACAGGGTCCAGTACGCAGTATTTT. This translates into CASSPTGSSTQYF.

The rearrangement uses TRBV7-6 and TRBJ2-7, with 12 bases lining up with TRBD2. Germline trimming cut 1 base from V and 3 bases from J; bases unmatched to any gene: 4. CDR3 length equals 16 residues. Germline V lookup: CDR1 SGHVS, CDR2 FNYEAQ. In DNA, the CDR3 is TGTGCCAGCAGCTTAGTACTAGCGGGAGGTCGCTACGAGCAGTACTTC. Its protein product is CASSLVLAGGRYEQYF.

The rearrangement links TRBV19 to TRBJ2-2, with 10 bases lining up with TRBD2. J was trimmed by 5 bases and V by 6 bases; bases with no gene match: 0. The CDR3 length is 13 residues. The V gene's germline CDR1 is LNHDA and CDR2 SQIVND (reference sequence). The CDR3 sequence: CASRLAGTGELFF. For the CDR3, the DNA is TGTGCCAGTAGACTAGCGGGAACCGGGGAGCTGTTTTTT.

J is TRBJ1-2 and V is TRBV19, with TRBD1 identical over 9 bases. The CDR3 contains 17 residues. Unmatched junction bases numbered 9, after V lost 3 bases and J lost 1 base. Germline CDR1 reads LNHDA; CDR2 reads SQIVND (reference sequence). The CDR3 spells CASSMATGQGVNYGYTF. CDR3 nucleotide sequence: TGTGCCAGTAGTATGGCCACGGGACAGGGTGTTAACTATGGCTACACCTTC.

This chain links TRBV28 with TRBJ1-1, with unresolved D. Germline values: CDR1 MDHEN, CDR2 SYDVKM. V was cut by 5 bases and J by 8 bases, with 12 bases left in between. CDR3 size: 12 residues. The chain's CDR3 is CASSLGPLEAFF. The CDR3 bases are TGTGCCAGCAGTCTAGGGCCTTTGGAAGCTTTCTTT. Complete variable domain (other parts from reference TRBV28 and TRBJ1-1): DVKVTQSSRYLVKRTGEKVFLECVQDMDHENMFWYRQDPGLGLRLIYFSYDVKMKEKGDIPEGYSVSREKKERFSLILESASTNQTSMYLCASSLGPLEAFFGQGTRLTVV.

The chain couples TRBV19 to TRBJ1-5; 7 bases line up with TRBD1. The J segment lost 1 base and the V segment lost 8 bases, leaving 8 bases of the junction unmatched. Germline CDR1 and CDR2: LNHDA and SQIVND (reference sequence). The CDR3 runs to 15 residues. Written as DNA, the CDR3 is TGTGCCAGTCAAAGACAGGGTACGAGCAATCAGCCCCAGCATTTT. Translating gives CASQRQGTSNQPQHF.

This chain joins TRBV30 and TRBJ2-1, with D unclear. Germline V gives CDR1 GTSNPN, CDR2 SVGIG (reference sequence). This CDR3 has 15 residues. V was shortened by 0 bases and J by 3 bases, with 12 bases between the two germline ends. CDR3 protein: CAWSVLAAHYNEQFF. The CDR3 region has the DNA TGTGCCTGGAGTGTTCTGGCGGCCCACTACAATGAGCAGTTCTTC.

The rearrangement uses TRBV6-5 and TRBJ1-1, with 8 bases fitting TRBD1. This CDR3 comprises 15 residues. After removal of 6 bases from V and 1 base from J, the junction contained 7 bases not matched to a gene. In germline, CDR1 is MNHEY, CDR2 SVGAGI. Here the CDR3 DNA reads TGTGCCAGCAGCTTGAACGGACAGGGGAACACTGAAGCTTTCTTT. Its translation is CASSLNGQGNTEAFF.

This clone was seen once. This chain connects TRBV28 to TRBJ1-5; 7 positions match TRBD1. Germline V lookup: CDR1 MDHEN, CDR2 SYDVKM. V shed 5 bases and J 0 bases; nucleotides not matched to a gene: 7. The CDR3 length is 16 residues. For the CDR3, the DNA is TGTGCCAGCAGTGCGACAGGGCTGTATAGCAATCAGCCCCAGCATTTT. This encodes CASSATGLYSNQPQHF.

The V and J genes are TRBV6-5 and TRBJ2-1, with 9 bases identical to TRBD2. Germline trimming cut 4 bases from V and 2 bases from J; bases unmatched to any gene: 6. Germline V gene lookup returns CDR1 MNHEY and CDR2 SVGAGI. The length of the CDR3 is 16 residues. The CDR3 DNA sequence: TGTGCCAGCAGTTCCGGACTAGCGATCACCTACAATGAGCAGTTCTTC. Translated: CASSSGLAITYNEQFF.

V usage is TRBV12-5 and J usage is TRBJ2-1; tentatively, D is TRBD1 (6 bases). Germline CDR1 reads LGHNT; CDR2 reads FRNRAP. The CDR3 has 13 amino acids. The chain's CDR3 is CPILQGSYNEQFF. In DNA, the CDR3 is TGTCCCATACTACAGGGAAGCTACAATGAGCAGTTCTTC. The complete variable domain, with remaining parts taken from reference TRBV12-5 and TRBJ2-1, reads DARVTQTPRHKVTEMGQEVTMRCQPILGHNTVFWYRQTMMQGLELLAYFRNRAPLDDSGMPKDRFSAEMPDATLATLKIQPSEPRDSAVYFCPILQGSYNEQFFGPGTRLTVL.

This clone was picked up one time. V and J are TRBV12-5 and TRBJ1-2; D possibly corresponds to TRBD1 (5 bases). The CDR3 loop spans 15 amino acids. Looked up from germline, CDR1 is LGHNT and CDR2 is FRNRAP. V lost 8 bases, J lost 2 bases, and 18 bases lay in between. The CDR3 here is CASSVGGIGNYGYTF. CDR3 nucleotides: TGTGCTAGTTCGGTTGGGGGAATTGGGAACTATGGCTACACCTTC.

The rearrangement links TRBV27 to TRBJ1-1; D not resolved. The CDR3 spans 13 residues. Germline V lookup: CDR1 MNHEY, CDR2 SMNVEV (reference sequence). Trimming pared 4 bases from V and 5 bases from J, leaving 11 bases between. CDR3 protein: CASSSRRETEAFF. Here the CDR3 DNA reads TGTGCCAGCAGTTCCCGGCGAGAGACTGAAGCTTTCTTT.

The chain recombines TRBV9 with TRBJ2-1, with TRBD2 as a possible D gene (5 bases). This CDR3 is 14 amino acids long. CDR1 SGDLS and CDR2 YYNGEE come from the germline V gene. With 4 bases removed from V and 7 bases from J, the gap between germline ends came to 15 bases. DNA of the CDR3: TGTGCCAGCAGCACCACTTCCCCGGGGAATGAGCAGTTCTTC. Its protein is CASSTTSPGNEQFF.